Following are 17 T cell receptor beta chains from one sample sequenced in a study of T cell repertoires in cytomegalovirus infection. MiXCR, run by TCRdb on the reads, gives a single entry per CDR3 protein. This table has about 260,000 distinct CDR3 sequences, 12% to 15% appearing once. Sequenced sample: PBMCs. These receptors came from a human donor in good health (CMV status not recorded). Some clones in this sample may be carry-over from other donors' samples.

This clonotype was observed at least ten times. The V gene is TRBV7-2, the J gene TRBJ2-5, with TRBD2 identical over 10 bases. Per the germline V gene, CDR1 is SGHTA and CDR2 is FQGNSA. J was trimmed by 5 bases and V by 1 base; bases with no gene match: 10. This CDR3 contains 17 residues. The CDR3 loop reads CASSLGSGLAAPETQYF. In DNA form, the CDR3 reads TGTGCCAGCAGCTTAGGTTCCGGACTAGCGGCCCCGGAGACCCAGTACTTC.

The chain employs TRBV20-1 and TRBJ2-1; D might be TRBD1 (6 bases). V lost 5 bases, J lost 7 bases, and 12 bases lay in between. The germline V gene encodes CDR1 DFQATT and CDR2 SNEGSKA (reference sequence). The CDR3 is made up of 12 amino acids. As DNA, the CDR3 is TGCAGTGCTTACAGGGTCCAGAATGAGCAGTTCTTC. Its translation: CSAYRVQNEQFF.

This clonotype was counted at least ten times. V gene TRBV5-4 combines with J gene TRBJ2-1; D is unclear. The CDR3 has 13 amino acids. The germline CDR1 and CDR2 sequences are SGHNT and YYREEE (reference sequence). Trimming took off 0 bases at V and 9 bases at J, with 10 bases between the two ends. The CDR3 spells CASSLALPVEQFF. The CDR3 DNA follows: TGTGCCAGCAGCTTGGCCCTCCCGGTTGAGCAGTTCTTC.

The chain joins TRBV2 to TRBJ2-3; unclear D gene. The V and J ends lost 6 bases and 0 bases respectively, with 13 bases between them. This CDR3 is built from 15 residues. CDR1 and CDR2 (germline): SNHLY, FYNNEI. The DNA of the CDR3 is TGTGCCAGCAGATCCACTGGTTCTAGCACAGATACGCAGTATTTT. This gives the protein CASRSTGSSTDTQYF.

The chain combines TRBV7-9 with TRBJ2-7; D remains unclear. V lost 2 bases and J 0 bases, leaving 11 bases between the germline ends. There are 15 residues in the CDR3. Germline lookup yields CDR1 SEHNR and CDR2 FQNEAQ (reference sequence). The DNA of the CDR3 is TGTGCCAGCAGCTTATCCTCCGACAACTCCTACGAGCAGTACTTC. This encodes CASSLSSDNSYEQYF.

This chain uses TRBV5-1 with TRBJ2-7; 14 nucleotides align to TRBD2. Germline lookup yields CDR1 SGHRS and CDR2 YFSETQ. V was pared by 5 bases and J by 2 bases, with 3 bases of the junction left unmatched. This CDR3 spans 15 amino acids. CDR3 protein: CASRSGLAGAYEQYF. CDR3 bases: TGCGCCAGCAGATCGGGACTAGCGGGAGCCTACGAGCAGTACTTC.

This clonotype occurred a few times. CDR3 protein: CAISGAGRGGNEQFF. CDR3 DNA: TGTGCCATCAGTGGGGCTGGTAGAGGAGGCAATGAGCAGTTCTTC. The genes are TRBV10-3 and TRBJ2-1; the D gene is possibly TRBD2 (5 bases). The CDR3 consists of 15 residues. Germline loops: CDR1 ENHRY, CDR2 SYGVKD. The V gene lost 4 bases and the J gene lost 6 bases, with 16 bases spanning the gap.

This clonotype has a count of ten or more. The chain has TRBV10-3 and TRBJ1-6; 9 nucleotides match TRBD1. V lost 2 bases, J lost 9 bases, and 5 bases stayed unmatched. Germline-derived CDR1 and CDR2 are ENHRY and SYGVKD. CDR3 length: 15 amino acids. CDR3 coding DNA: TGTGCCATCAGTGAGGGACAGGGGTTTGGTTCACCCCTCCACTTT. This encodes CAISEGQGFGSPLHF.

This clonotype has more than one count but fewer than ten. The chain links TRBV18 to TRBJ1-1, with D hard to call. This CDR3 is built from 15 residues. Trimming stripped 3 bases from V and 1 base from J, with 12 bases between. CDR1 is KGHSH, CDR2 LQKENI, per germline. CDR3 sequence: CASSPNRHQNTEAFF. The CDR3 bases are TGTGCCAGCTCACCGAACCGACATCAGAACACTGAAGCTTTCTTT.

This clonotype was observed many times. The genes are TRBV12-3 or TRBV12-4 and TRBJ2-2, with D uncertain. The CDR3 is 15 amino acids. Trimming removed 9 bases at V and 7 bases at J, with 21 bases between. The CDR3 sequence is CASCPRGRLGGELFF. In nucleotides, the CDR3 is TGTGCCAGTTGCCCCCGTGGCCGCCTTGGCGGGGAGCTGTTTTTT.

This sequence joins TRBV9 and TRBJ2-5, with D unclear. Looked up from germline, CDR1 is SGDLS and CDR2 is YYNGEE. CDR3 length: 16 residues. V was clipped by 3 bases and J by 0 bases, with 15 bases between them. This CDR3 reads CASSALGRTDQETQYF. As DNA, the CDR3 is TGTGCCAGCAGCGCCCTCGGACGCACCGACCAAGAGACCCAGTACTTC.

This clonotype was seen repeatedly, ten times or more. This chain joins TRBV12-3 or TRBV12-4 and TRBJ2-1, with 8 bases lining up with TRBD1. Trimming cost V 6 bases and J 6 bases; bases outside gene matches: 10. This CDR3 region has 15 residues. The CDR3 here is CASRAGQGRSNEQFF. The CDR3 DNA reads TGTGCCAGCAGAGCAGGACAGGGAAGGTCCAATGAGCAGTTCTTC.

The chain employs TRBV20-1 and TRBJ1-2, with D unresolved. Germline lookup yields CDR1 DFQATT and CDR2 SNEGSKA (reference sequence). Trimming removed 0 bases at V and 6 bases at J, with 11 bases between. The CDR3 extends over 13 amino acids. The CDR3 region has the DNA TGCAGTGCTAGAGATTCCGTGGGAAATGGCTACACCTTC. This gives the protein CSARDSVGNGYTF.

The rearrangement uses TRBV20-1 and TRBJ1-3; D not resolved. Looked up from germline, CDR1 is DFQATT and CDR2 is SNEGSKA (reference sequence). This CDR3 spans 14 amino acids. V shed 1 base and J shed 6 bases, with 13 bases lying between them. Here the CDR3 DNA reads TGCAGTGCTAGAGCATCCGGGTTTGCAAACACCATATATTTT. Protein sequence: CSARASGFANTIYF.

The chain couples TRBV20-1 to TRBJ2-7, with D perhaps being TRBD1 or TRBD2 (5 bases each). Germline V gene sequence: CDR1 DFQATT, CDR2 SNEGSKA (reference sequence). This CDR3 has 13 amino acids. V lost 7 bases and J 7 bases, leaving 20 bases between the germline ends. The CDR3 DNA reads as TGCAGTGGGGGACGGGGACCCGGCTGGGAGCAGTACTTC. Residues: CSGGRGPGWEQYF.

This clonotype came up a few times. J is TRBJ2-7 and V is TRBV20-1; D is uncertain. Looked up from germline, CDR1 is DFQATT and CDR2 is SNEGSKA (reference sequence). This CDR3 spans 14 amino acids. The ends were cut back, 0 bases at V and 2 bases at J, with 11 bases in the middle. The DNA of the CDR3 is TGCAGTGCTAGAGATCCCAGGAGACCCTACGAGCAGTACTTC. This sequence encodes CSARDPRRPYEQYF.

This clonotype was counted many times. The V gene is TRBV24-1, the J gene TRBJ2-1; D is ambiguous. V was clipped by 10 bases and J by 8 bases, with 11 bases between them. Germline V CDR1 and CDR2: KGHDR, SFDVKD. The CDR3 spans 11 residues. CDR3 bases: TGTGCCACGGGTTATTGGGATGAGCAGTTCTTC. It translates to CATGYWDEQFF.